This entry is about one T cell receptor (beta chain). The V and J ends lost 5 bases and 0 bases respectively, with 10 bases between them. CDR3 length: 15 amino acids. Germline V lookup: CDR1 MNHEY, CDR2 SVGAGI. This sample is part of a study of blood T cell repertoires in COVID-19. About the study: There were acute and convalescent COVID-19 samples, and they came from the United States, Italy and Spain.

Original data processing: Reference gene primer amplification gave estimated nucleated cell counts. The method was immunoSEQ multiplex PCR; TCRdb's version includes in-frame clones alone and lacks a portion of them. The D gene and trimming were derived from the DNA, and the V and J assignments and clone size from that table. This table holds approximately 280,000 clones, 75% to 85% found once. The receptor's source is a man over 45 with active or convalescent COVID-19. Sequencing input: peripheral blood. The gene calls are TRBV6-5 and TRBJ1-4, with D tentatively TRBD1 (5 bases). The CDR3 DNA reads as TGTGCCAGCAGTCTCGACAGTTCAACTAATGAAAAACTGTTTTTT. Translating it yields CASSLDSSTNEKLFF.